The source of this TCR beta chain is a study of cytomegalovirus exposure and HLA in healthy donors. Regarding the study as a whole: The study put 150 to 200 TCR beta chains on its list as cytomegalovirus-associated. Per a prior analysis, the majority of TCR beta V segments were productive roughly 87% or roughly 30% of the time.

With 60 Vbeta and 13 Jbeta primers, the PCR was carried out. Clones were sequenced by immunoSEQ multiplex PCR, and TCRdb holds only the in-frame ones, with some missing. The repertoire has 150,000 to 200,000 clones, roughly four fifths of them found once; the top ten carry approximately 3.6%. Worth noting for this clone: Its cognate antigen is unknown.

CDR1 LNHDA and CDR2 SQIVND come from the germline V gene (reference sequence). The CDR3 is 15 amino acids. V trimming: 4 bases; J trimming: 10 bases; junction bases outside the gene matches: 8. Material: PBMCs. The chain couples TRBV19 to TRBJ1-6; TRBD1 matches at 9 bases. The TCR was taken from a man in his forties or fifties in good health and CMV-seropositive. CDR3 DNA sequence: TGTGCCAGTAGTACGGTTAAACAGGGGGCCTCACCCCTCCACTTT. Encoded protein: CASSTVKQGASPLHF.